This T cell receptor (beta chain) was identified in a study of cytomegalovirus exposure and HLA in healthy donors. Study information: Tens of millions of unique TCRs from HLA-typed donors made up an early data release.

Use of 60 Vbeta and 13 Jbeta primers characterized the PCR. Sequencing was performed with immunoSEQ multiplex PCR; in TCRdb, only in-frame clones are kept and a portion is missing. The sample holds approximately 190,000 clones, more than 75% seen once. About this clone itself: The junction shows a germline mismatch at one end, possibly a read error.

The germline V gene encodes CDR1 SEHNR and CDR2 FQNEAQ (reference sequence). This CDR3 region has 12 residues. Sequencing used PBMCs. This sequence joins TRBV7-9 and TRBJ2-7; D gene uncertain. This clonotype was sampled from a woman younger than 35 in good health and CMV-seronegative. The CDR3 is CSSSSLGSEQYF. For the CDR3, the DNA is TGTTCCAGCAGTTCCCTCGGGTCCGAGCAGTACTTC.